These 18 T cell receptor beta chains came from one sample sequenced in a study of T cell repertoires in cytomegalovirus infection. No antigens are known for them. One entry per CDR3 protein, called by TCRdb with MiXCR from the reads. The sample carries 70,000 to 95,000 distinct CDR3 sequences, 25% to 30% recorded once. The starting material was CD8+ T cells from cultured PBMCs, obtained from culture after CMV antigen stimulation. The receptors here all came from a human donor in good health (CMV status not recorded). Some clones in this sample may be carry-over from other donors' samples.

This clonotype was counted only a few times. V is TRBV7-9 and J is TRBJ1-2, with D possibly being TRBD1 (5 bases). Trimming stripped 8 bases from V and 5 bases from J, with 9 bases between. This CDR3 spans 11 amino acids. CDR1 and CDR2 from the germline V gene are SEHNR and FQNEAQ (reference sequence). For the CDR3, the DNA is TGTGCCAGCCGGGACCTTTATGGCTACACCTTC. The encoded protein is CASRDLYGYTF.

This clonotype was seen a few times. This chain links TRBV9 with TRBJ2-2; the D gene is possibly TRBD2 (6 bases). Germline CDR1 is SGDLS and CDR2 is YYNGEE. CDR3 length equals 15 residues. V lost 0 bases and J 4 bases, leaving 10 bases between the germline ends. Written as DNA, the CDR3 is TGTGCCAGCAGCGTAGTTGGCGGGGCCACCGGGGAGCTGTTTTTT. Translating it yields CASSVVGGATGELFF.

This clonotype was seen ten or more times. V gene TRBV6-1 combines with J gene TRBJ2-1; no definite D call. Deletions cut 7 bases from V and 0 bases from J, with 13 bases between. The CDR3 has 15 residues. Germline CDR1 and CDR2: MNHNS and SASEGT. The CDR3 DNA is TGTGCCAGCAAAGACCACTCGAGCTCCTACAATGAGCAGTTCTTC. Its translation is CASKDHSSSYNEQFF.

The CDR3 spells CSARDFNQPQHF. For the CDR3, the DNA is TGCAGTGCTAGAGATTTCAACCAGCCCCAGCATTTT. V and J are TRBV20-1 and TRBJ1-5; the D is unclear. This CDR3 is built from 12 residues. Germline V gene lookup returns CDR1 DFQATT and CDR2 SNEGSKA (reference sequence). Trimming shortened V by 0 bases and J by 7 bases, and 7 bases separated the two germline ends.

This clonotype was observed a few times. The genes are TRBV7-6 and TRBJ2-3; maybe TRBD1 (5 bases). CDR1 is SGHVS and CDR2 is FNYEAQ in the germline V gene. V shed 3 bases and J shed 2 bases, with 24 bases lying between them. The CDR3 has 19 residues. The CDR3, as DNA: TGTGCCAGCAGCTTTAACAGTGGAAAGGCAACAGGAGACACAGATACGCAGTATTTT. Translation gives CASSFNSGKATGDTDTQYF.

In its sample, this clonotype was seen many times. The chain joins TRBV12-3 or TRBV12-4 to TRBJ2-1, with a tentative D call TRBD1 (6 bases). The CDR3 is made up of 16 amino acids. V shed 5 bases and J shed 1 base, with 15 bases lying between them. The CDR3 DNA reads TGTGCCAGCAGTAGAGGGGGTGTGGGTTCCTACAATGAGCAGTTCTTC. Translated: CASSRGGVGSYNEQFF.

The rearrangement links TRBV7-6 to TRBJ1-1, with D tentatively TRBD1 (5 bases). From germline, CDR1 is SGHVS and CDR2 FNYEAQ. The germline V and J ends were trimmed by 3 bases and 1 base, with 12 bases remaining between them. This CDR3 is 15 amino acids long. CDR3 nucleotide sequence: TGTGCCAGCAGCTTTTTGTTGCAGGGGAACACTGAAGCTTTCTTT. Translating gives CASSFLLQGNTEAFF.

This clonotype was detected ten times or more. The chain recombines TRBV27 with TRBJ1-5; D might be TRBD1 (6 bases). Germline-derived CDR1 and CDR2 are MNHEY and SMNVEV (reference sequence). Trimming shortened V by 5 bases and J by 5 bases, and 13 bases separated the two germline ends. The CDR3 runs 14 residues. For the CDR3, the DNA is TGTGCCAGCAGTCCGTGGGGGCGGGATCAGCCCCAGCATTTT. This gives the protein CASSPWGRDQPQHF.

The J gene is TRBJ2-2, the V gene TRBV6-4; D remains unclear. Per germline, CDR1 MRHNA and CDR2 SNTAGT. V lost 2 bases and J lost 0, with 1 base in between. CDR3 length: 13 residues. CDR3 sequence: CASSDTNTGELFF. The CDR3 nucleotides are TGTGCCAGCAGTGACACGAACACCGGGGAGCTGTTTTTT.

This clonotype has only a few counts. The chain uses TRBV6-5 and TRBJ2-7, with unresolved D. V was pared by 5 bases and J by 6 bases, with 17 bases between. CDR3 size: 14 residues. CDR1 is MNHEY and CDR2 is SVGAGI in the germline V gene. CDR3 amino acids: CASSPILPASEQYF. CDR3 nucleotide sequence: TGTGCCAGCAGTCCAATCCTTCCCGCGAGCGAGCAGTACTTC.

This clonotype has a handful of counts. The rearrangement links TRBV7-2 to TRBJ1-1, with 8 bases aligning to TRBD1. This CDR3 spans 14 amino acids. The germline V gene encodes CDR1 SGHTA and CDR2 FQGNSA. Losses at the gene ends were 5 bases for V and 0 bases for J; bases not matched to a gene: 2. The CDR3 loop reads CASSDRGLNTEAFF. CDR3 DNA: TGTGCCAGCAGCGACAGGGGTTTGAACACTGAAGCTTTCTTT.

The table lists this clonotype with a few counts. The genes are TRBV7-8 and TRBJ2-7; maybe TRBD1 (5 bases). V lost 5 bases, J lost 5 bases, and 16 bases lay in between. The CDR3 loop spans 14 amino acids. Germline CDR1 SGHVS, CDR2 FQNEAQ. CDR3 sequence reads: CASSTSWGPDEQYF. The DNA for the CDR3 is TGTGCCAGCAGCACGAGTTGGGGCCCCGACGAGCAGTACTTC. Full variable domain (rest looked up from reference TRBV7-8 and TRBJ2-7): GAGVSQSPRYKVAKRGQDVALRCDPISGHVSLFWYQQALGQGPEFLTYFQNEAQLDKSGLPSDRFFAERPEGSVSTLKIQRTQQEDSAVYLCASSTSWGPDEQYFGPGTRLTVT.

This clonotype was recorded a few times. In DNA form, the CDR3 reads TGTGCCAGCAGTGTCAGCACTTTTTATGGCTACACCTTC. Translation gives CASSVSTFYGYTF. The chain links TRBV2 to TRBJ1-2, with D hard to call. Trimming stripped 4 bases from V and 5 bases from J, with 11 bases between. This CDR3 contains 13 residues. Looked up from germline, CDR1 is SNHLY and CDR2 is FYNNEI. Supplemented by reference TRBV2 and TRBJ1-2, the full variable domain reads EPEVTQTPSHQVTQMGQEVILRCVPISNHLYFYWYRQILGQKVEFLVSFYNNEISEKSEIFDDQFSVERPDGSNFTLKIRSTKLEDSAMYFCASSVSTFYGYTFGSGTRLTVV.

This clonotype was picked up a small number of times. The CDR3 nucleotides are TGTGCCAGCAGCGTAGCCGATTCCTATAATTCACCCCTCCACTTT. Amino acids: CASSVADSYNSPLHF. The rearrangement joins TRBV9 to TRBJ1-6, with no clear D. Germline V CDR1 and CDR2: SGDLS, YYNGEE. V dropped 0 bases and J dropped 1 base, with 5 bases sitting between them. The CDR3 runs 15 residues.

The chain is built from TRBV11-2 and TRBJ2-2; weak D call: TRBD2 (5 bases). The CDR3 is 11 residues long. Germline V gives CDR1 SGHAT, CDR2 FQNNGV. V was pared by 6 bases and J by 7 bases, with 6 bases between. CDR3 loop: CASSEGGELFF. DNA for the CDR3: TGTGCCAGCAGTGAGGGCGGGGAGCTGTTTTTT.

This chain connects TRBV7-2 to TRBJ2-1, with TRBD1 as a possible D gene (5 bases). CDR1 SGHTA and CDR2 FQGNSA come from the germline V gene. V lost 1 base and J 4 bases, leaving 14 bases between the germline ends. This CDR3 contains 16 residues. The CDR3 nucleotides are TGTGCCAGCAGCTTAGACAGGAGTATAACTTACAATGAGCAGTTCTTC. Amino acid sequence: CASSLDRSITYNEQFF. Based on the CDR3 plus reference TRBV7-2 and TRBJ2-1, the full variable domain is GAGVSQSPSNKVTEKGKDVELRCDPISGHTALYWYRQSLGQGLEFLIYFQGNSAPDKSGLPSDRFSAERTGGSVSTLTIQRTQQEDSAVYLCASSLDRSITYNEQFFGPGTRLTVL.

This clonotype has a handful of counts. A junction boundary mismatches the germline segment, possibly from a read error. The chain couples TRBV12-3 or TRBV12-4 to TRBJ1-1; TRBD1 agrees at 8 bases. The CDR3 is 13 amino acids. The CDR3 here is CASNLGQGARSFF. CDR3 DNA: TGTGCCAGCAATTTAGGGCAGGGGGCGCGATCTTTCTTT.

This clonotype was counted only a few times. This chain connects TRBV12-3 or TRBV12-4 to TRBJ2-3; 9 positions agree with TRBD2. Trimming removed 4 bases from V and 1 base from J; junction bases left unmatched: 6. The CDR3 is made up of 16 amino acids. The CDR3 is CASSSSGGTGTDTQYF. In nucleotides, the CDR3 is TGTGCCAGCAGTTCCAGCGGGGGGACAGGCACAGATACGCAGTATTTT.